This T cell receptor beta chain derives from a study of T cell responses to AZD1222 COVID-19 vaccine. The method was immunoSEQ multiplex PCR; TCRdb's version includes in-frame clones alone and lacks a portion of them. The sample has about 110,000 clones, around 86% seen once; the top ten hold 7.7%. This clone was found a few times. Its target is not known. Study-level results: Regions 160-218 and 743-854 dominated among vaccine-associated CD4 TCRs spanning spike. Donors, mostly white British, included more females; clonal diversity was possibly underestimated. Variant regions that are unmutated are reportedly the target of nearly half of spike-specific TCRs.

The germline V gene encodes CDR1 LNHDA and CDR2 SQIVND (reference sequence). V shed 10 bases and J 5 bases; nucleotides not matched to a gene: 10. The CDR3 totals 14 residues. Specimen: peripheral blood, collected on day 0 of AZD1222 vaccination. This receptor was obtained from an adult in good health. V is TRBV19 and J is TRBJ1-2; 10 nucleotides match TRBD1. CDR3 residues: CATSGRQGAYGYTF. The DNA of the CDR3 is TGTGCCACCTCAGGAAGACAGGGGGCTTATGGCTACACCTTC.